The clone carrying this TCR beta chain was counted many times. Its antigen is not identified. The data belong to a study of post-analysis software for immune sequencing data. Every TCR beta cDNA library bore unique molecular identifiers. TCRdb itself ran the PCR reads through MiXCR, one entry per CDR3 protein. The sample holds around 500,000 distinct CDR3 sequences, about a third seen once. Points from the study as a whole: Roughly 5 TRBV segments, TRBV5-6, TRBV5-1 and TRBV20-1 among them, were found more frequent in patients than controls. Samples sharing a preparation batch grouped tightly together when assessed by F measure. A significant reduction in normalized Chao1 diversity was observed in multiple sclerosis patients versus controls.

The V end lost 0 bases, the J end lost 4 bases, and 4 bases lay between the germline ends. The CDR3 is 12 amino acids. CDR1 is SGHRS, CDR2 YFSETQ, per germline. Source material: blood. V and J are TRBV5-1 and TRBJ2-5, with D unclear. The sequence was collected from a girl between 2 and 17 years old with multiple sclerosis. The CDR3 region is CASSLALETQYF. CDR3 nucleotide sequence: TGCGCCAGCAGCTTGGCCCTAGAGACCCAGTACTTC.